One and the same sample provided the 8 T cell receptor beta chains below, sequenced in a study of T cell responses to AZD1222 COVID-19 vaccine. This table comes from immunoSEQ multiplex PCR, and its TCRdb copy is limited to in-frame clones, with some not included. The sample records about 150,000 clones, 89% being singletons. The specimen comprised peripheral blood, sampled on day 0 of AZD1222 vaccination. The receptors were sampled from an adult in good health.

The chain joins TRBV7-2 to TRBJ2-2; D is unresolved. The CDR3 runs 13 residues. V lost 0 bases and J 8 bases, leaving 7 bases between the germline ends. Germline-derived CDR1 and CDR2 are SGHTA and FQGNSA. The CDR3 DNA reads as TGTGCCAGCAGCTTAGCGTTATGGGGGGAGCTGTTTTTT. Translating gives CASSLALWGELFF.

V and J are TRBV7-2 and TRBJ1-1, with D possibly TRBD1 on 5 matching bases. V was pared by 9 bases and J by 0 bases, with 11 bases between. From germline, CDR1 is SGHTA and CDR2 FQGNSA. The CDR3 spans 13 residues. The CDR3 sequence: CASGAGLNTEAFF. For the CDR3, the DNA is TGTGCCAGTGGGGCAGGGCTGAACACTGAAGCTTTCTTT.

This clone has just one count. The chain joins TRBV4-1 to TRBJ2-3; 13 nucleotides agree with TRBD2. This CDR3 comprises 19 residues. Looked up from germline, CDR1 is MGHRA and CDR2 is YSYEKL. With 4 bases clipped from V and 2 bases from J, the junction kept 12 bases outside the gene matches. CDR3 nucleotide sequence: TGCGCCAGCAGCCTTGGGTGGTCCGGGACTAGCGGGACCACAGATACGCAGTATTTT. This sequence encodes CASSLGWSGTSGTTDTQYF.

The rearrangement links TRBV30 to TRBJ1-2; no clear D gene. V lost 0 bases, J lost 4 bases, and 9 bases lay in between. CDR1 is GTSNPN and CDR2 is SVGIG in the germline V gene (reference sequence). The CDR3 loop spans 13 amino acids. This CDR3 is CAWSVRLGYGYTF. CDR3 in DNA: TGTGCCTGGAGTGTACGCCTAGGCTATGGCTACACCTTC.

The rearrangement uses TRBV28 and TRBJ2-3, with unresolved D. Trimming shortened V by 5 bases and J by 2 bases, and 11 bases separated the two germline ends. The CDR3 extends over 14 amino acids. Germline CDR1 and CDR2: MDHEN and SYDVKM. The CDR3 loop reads CASSGQSTTDTQYF. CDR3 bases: TGTGCCAGCAGTGGTCAGTCCACCACAGATACGCAGTATTTT.

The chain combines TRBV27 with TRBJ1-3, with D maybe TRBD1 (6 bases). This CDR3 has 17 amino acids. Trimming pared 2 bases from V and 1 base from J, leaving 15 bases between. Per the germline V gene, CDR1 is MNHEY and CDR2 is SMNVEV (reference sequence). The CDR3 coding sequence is TGTGCCAGCAGTTTAGGGGGGGGCCCCGGTTCTGGAAACACCATATATTTT. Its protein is CASSLGGGPGSGNTIYF.

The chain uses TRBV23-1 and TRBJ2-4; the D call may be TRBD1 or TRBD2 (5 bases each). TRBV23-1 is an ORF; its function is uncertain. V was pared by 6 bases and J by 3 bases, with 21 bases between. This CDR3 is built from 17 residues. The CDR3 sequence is CASSPLAMGTFKNIQYF. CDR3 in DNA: TGCGCCAGCAGCCCGCTTGCTATGGGGACCTTCAAAAACATTCAGTACTTC.

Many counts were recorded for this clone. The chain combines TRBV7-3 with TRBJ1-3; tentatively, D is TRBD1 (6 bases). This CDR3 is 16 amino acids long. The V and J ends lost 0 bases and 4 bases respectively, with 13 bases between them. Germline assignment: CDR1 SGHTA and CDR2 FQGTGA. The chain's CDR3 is CASSLTATGSGNTIYF. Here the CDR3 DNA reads TGTGCCAGCAGCTTAACGGCGACAGGTTCCGGAAACACCATATATTTT.